The rows below give T cell receptor beta chains drawn from one sample of a study of CD8+ T cells in alopecia areata. Assay used: immunoSEQ multiplex PCR; TCRdb lists only in-frame clones, some missing. The sample holds over 85,000 clones, around 45% seen once. Sample: CD4+ T cells sorted from blood. These receptors all come from a human donor with alopecia areata. Each CDR3 is given without its conserved first and last residue. Fields, in order: clone size, J gene, V gene, CDR3 protein. A row's size may be missing; if present it is once, few, many or a size class.

few,TRBJ2-1,TRBV29-1,SVEREGRSHNEQF
few,TRBJ2-3,TRBV7-2,ATRVGSSGGTDTQY
-,TRBJ1-5,TRBV2,ASSEGGANQPQH
-,TRBJ2-5,TRBV18,ASSKYQETQY
-,TRBJ2-3,TRBV7-2,ASSLVGDTQY
-,TRBJ2-1,TRBV5-1,ASTQTSGSWDEQF
few,TRBJ1-5,TRBV7-9,ASSLGWGNQPQH
-,TRBJ2-7,TRBV6-4,AGLRLPYEQY
few,TRBJ2-5,TRBV7-9,ASTRGGQIQETQY
-,TRBJ2-2,TRBV23-1,ASSQSAQLAGARANTGELF
-,TRBJ1-6,TRBV4-3,ASSQEQGLNSPLH
-,TRBJ2-7,TRBV30,AWRSGVPTSEQY
-,TRBJ2-1,TRBV5-1,ASQKGGYNEQF
few,TRBJ2-5,TRBV23-1,ASSPGLAGGAQETQY
-,TRBJ2-5,TRBV7-2,ASSPPGLAGGKRETQY
few,TRBJ2-7,TRBV14,ASSQDVGGPYEQY
-,TRBJ1-2,TRBV30,AWILRDNDYGYT
-,TRBJ1-1,TRBV30,AWSVSFDTEAF
-,TRBJ1-6,TRBV4-2,ASSQEEYGSPLH
few,TRBJ1-6,TRBV2,ASRAESSYNSPLH
few,TRBJ1-1,TRBV7-9,ASSWNTEAF
-,TRBJ2-7,TRBV18,ASSPIRTGTSGYEQY
-,TRBJ2-5,TRBV29-1,SVVPGAGETQY
-,TRBJ1-1,TRBV23-1,ASMFREGKTEAF
few,TRBJ2-7,TRBV5-6,ASSRQVILDEQY
-,TRBJ2-1,TRBV19,ASSIPQGARNEQF
-,TRBJ1-5,TRBV27,ASSFHGWGGPQH
-,TRBJ1-1,TRBV4-1,ASSFIRGMNTEAF
few,TRBJ2-3,TRBV30,AWSVPALDTQY